The source of this TCR beta chain is a study of blood T cell repertoires in COVID-19. Study as a whole: The study drew acute and convalescent COVID-19 samples from the United States, Italy and Spain. Sample material is recorded as cDNA or gDNA derived from T cells, B-cell-depleted T cells, or PBMCs.

This clone occurred once. Per the original methods: Amplification of reference gene primers provided the estimated nucleated cell counts. Profiled with immunoSEQ multiplex PCR; TCRdb holds only in-frame clones, not every one. The V and J calls and clone size come from that table; D and trimming were worked out from the DNA. In the table there are about 73,000 clones, 85% to 90% of which are singletons. This TCR was sampled from a man aged 80 or over with acute or convalescent COVID-19. The sample taken for sequencing was peripheral blood.

The CDR3 nucleotides are TGTGCCAGTACCAGGACAGGGGTTAATAGCAATCAGCCCCAGCATTTT. This codes for CASTRTGVNSNQPQHF. The chain combines TRBV19 with TRBJ1-5, with 9 bases identical to TRBD1. CDR1 is LNHDA, CDR2 SQIVND, per germline (reference sequence). V shed 7 bases, J shed 0 bases, and the junction held 7 bases outside the gene matches. There are 16 residues in the CDR3. Together with reference TRBV19 and TRBJ1-5, the CDR3 gives the full variable domain: DGGITQSPKYLFRKEGQNVTLSCEQNLNHDAMYWYRQDPGQGLRLIYYSQIVNDFQKGDIAEGYSVSREKKESFPLTVTSAQKNPTAFYLCASTRTGVNSNQPQHFGDGTRLSIL.